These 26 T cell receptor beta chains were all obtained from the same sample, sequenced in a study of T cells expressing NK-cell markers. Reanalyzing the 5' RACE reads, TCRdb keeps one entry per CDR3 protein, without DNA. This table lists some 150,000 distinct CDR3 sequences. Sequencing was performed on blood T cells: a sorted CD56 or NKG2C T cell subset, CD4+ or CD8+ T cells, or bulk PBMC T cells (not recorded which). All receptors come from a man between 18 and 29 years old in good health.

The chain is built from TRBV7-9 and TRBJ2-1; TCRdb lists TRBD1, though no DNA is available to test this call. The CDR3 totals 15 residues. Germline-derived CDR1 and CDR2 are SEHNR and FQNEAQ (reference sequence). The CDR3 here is CASSSPPDNYNEQFF.

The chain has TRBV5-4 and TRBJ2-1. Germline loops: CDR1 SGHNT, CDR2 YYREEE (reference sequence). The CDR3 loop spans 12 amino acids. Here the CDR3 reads CASSLTFNEQFF.

The CDR3: CASSLGQGAFSTGELFF. J is TRBJ2-2 and V is TRBV12-3 or TRBV12-4; without DNA, the TCRdb call of TRBD1 cannot be checked. The CDR3 extends over 17 amino acids.

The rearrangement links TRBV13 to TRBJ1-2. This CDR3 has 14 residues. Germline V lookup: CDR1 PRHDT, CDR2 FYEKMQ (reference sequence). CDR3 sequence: CASSPQFHNYGYTF.

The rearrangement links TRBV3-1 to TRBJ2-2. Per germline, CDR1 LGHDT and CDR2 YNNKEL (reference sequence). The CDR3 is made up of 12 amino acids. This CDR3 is CASSLEAGELFF.

CDR3: CSAPLRWESYNEQFF. The chain joins TRBV20-1 to TRBJ2-1. The CDR3 has 15 residues. Per the germline V gene, CDR1 is DFQATT and CDR2 is SNEGSKA (reference sequence).

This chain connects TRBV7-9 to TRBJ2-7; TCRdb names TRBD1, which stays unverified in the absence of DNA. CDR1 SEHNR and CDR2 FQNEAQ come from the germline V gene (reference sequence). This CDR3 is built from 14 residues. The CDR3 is CASTEDRQFYEQYF.

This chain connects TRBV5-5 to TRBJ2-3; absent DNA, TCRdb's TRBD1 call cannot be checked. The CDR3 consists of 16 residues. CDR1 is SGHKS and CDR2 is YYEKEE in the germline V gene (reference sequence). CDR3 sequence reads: CASSLRAGPSTDTQYF. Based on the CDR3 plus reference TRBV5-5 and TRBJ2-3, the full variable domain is DAGVTQSPTHLIKTRGQQVTLRCSPISGHKSVSWYQQVLGQGPQFIFQYYEKEERGRGNFPDRFSARQFPNYSSELNVNALLLGDSALYLCASSLRAGPSTDTQYFGPGTRLTVL.

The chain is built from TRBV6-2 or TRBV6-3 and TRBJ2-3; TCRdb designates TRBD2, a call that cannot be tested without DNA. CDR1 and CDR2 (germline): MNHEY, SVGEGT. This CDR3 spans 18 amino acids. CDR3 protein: CASSYEGLAGGPTDTQYF.

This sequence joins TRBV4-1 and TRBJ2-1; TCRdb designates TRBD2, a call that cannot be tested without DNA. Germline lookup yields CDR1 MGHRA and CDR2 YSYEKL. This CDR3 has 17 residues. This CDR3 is CASSPTYSSGSFYEQFF.

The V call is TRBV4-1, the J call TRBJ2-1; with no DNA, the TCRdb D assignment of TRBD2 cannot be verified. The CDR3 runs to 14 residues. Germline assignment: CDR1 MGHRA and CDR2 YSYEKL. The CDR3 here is CASSQIAGGNEQFF.

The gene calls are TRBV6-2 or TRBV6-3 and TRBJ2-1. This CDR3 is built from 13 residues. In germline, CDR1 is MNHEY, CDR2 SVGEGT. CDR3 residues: CASSYGIPSEQFF.

Here the CDR3 reads CASRRADYLEQFF. The chain uses TRBV19 and TRBJ2-1; TCRdb lists TRBD2, though no DNA is available to test this call. This CDR3 has 13 amino acids. In germline, CDR1 is LNHDA, CDR2 SQIVND (reference sequence).

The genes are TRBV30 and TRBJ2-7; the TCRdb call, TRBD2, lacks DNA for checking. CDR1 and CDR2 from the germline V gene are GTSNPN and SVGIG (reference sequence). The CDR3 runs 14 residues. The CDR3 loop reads CAWSERGIHYEQYF.

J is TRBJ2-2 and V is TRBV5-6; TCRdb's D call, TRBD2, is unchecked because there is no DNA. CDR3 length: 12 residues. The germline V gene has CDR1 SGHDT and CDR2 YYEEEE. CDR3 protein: CASSSAQGELFF.

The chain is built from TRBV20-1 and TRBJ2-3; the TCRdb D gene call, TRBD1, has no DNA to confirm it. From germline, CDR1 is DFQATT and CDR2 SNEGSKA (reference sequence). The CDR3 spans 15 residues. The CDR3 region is CSAGGGSGLTDTQYF.

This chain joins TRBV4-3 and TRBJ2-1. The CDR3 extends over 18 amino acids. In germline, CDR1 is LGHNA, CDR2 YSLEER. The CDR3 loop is CASSQGSLASYSYNEQFF.

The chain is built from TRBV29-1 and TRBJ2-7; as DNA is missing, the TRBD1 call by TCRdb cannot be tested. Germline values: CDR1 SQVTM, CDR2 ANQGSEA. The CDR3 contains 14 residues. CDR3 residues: CSVDLGTDSYEQYF.

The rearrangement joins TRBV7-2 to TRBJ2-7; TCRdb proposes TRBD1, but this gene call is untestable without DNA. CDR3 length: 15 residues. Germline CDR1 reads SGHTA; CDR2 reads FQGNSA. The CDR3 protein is CASSLAPDRTYEQYF.

The CDR3: CASSLLTGTLSYEQYF. The V gene is TRBV28, the J gene TRBJ2-7; TCRdb picks TRBD1, but there is no DNA to check that call. The CDR3 extends over 16 amino acids. Germline CDR1 is MDHEN and CDR2 is SYDVKM.

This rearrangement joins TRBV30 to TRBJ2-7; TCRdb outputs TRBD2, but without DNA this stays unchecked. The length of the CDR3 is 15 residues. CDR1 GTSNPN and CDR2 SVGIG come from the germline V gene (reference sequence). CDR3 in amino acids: CAWSSPRDSSYEQYF.

CDR3 in amino acids: CASRDEQGAGELFF. The rearrangement links TRBV12-3 or TRBV12-4 to TRBJ2-2; the TCRdb call, TRBD1, lacks DNA for checking. The CDR3 runs 14 residues.

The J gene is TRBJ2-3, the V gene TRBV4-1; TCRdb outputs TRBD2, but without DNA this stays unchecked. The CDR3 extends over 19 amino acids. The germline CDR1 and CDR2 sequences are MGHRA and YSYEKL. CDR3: CASSQTGLAGVSSTDTQYF.

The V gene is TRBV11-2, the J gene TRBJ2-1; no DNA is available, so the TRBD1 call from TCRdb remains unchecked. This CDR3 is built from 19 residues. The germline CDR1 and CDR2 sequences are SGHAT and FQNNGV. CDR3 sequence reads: CASSLDNFPQAFSYNEQFF.

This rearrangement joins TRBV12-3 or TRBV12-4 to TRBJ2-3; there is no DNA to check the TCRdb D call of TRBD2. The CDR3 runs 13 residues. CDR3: CASRRDFTDTQYF.

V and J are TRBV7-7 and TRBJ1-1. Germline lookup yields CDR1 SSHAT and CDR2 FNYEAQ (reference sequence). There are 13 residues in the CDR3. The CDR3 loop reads CASSFNLNTEAFF.